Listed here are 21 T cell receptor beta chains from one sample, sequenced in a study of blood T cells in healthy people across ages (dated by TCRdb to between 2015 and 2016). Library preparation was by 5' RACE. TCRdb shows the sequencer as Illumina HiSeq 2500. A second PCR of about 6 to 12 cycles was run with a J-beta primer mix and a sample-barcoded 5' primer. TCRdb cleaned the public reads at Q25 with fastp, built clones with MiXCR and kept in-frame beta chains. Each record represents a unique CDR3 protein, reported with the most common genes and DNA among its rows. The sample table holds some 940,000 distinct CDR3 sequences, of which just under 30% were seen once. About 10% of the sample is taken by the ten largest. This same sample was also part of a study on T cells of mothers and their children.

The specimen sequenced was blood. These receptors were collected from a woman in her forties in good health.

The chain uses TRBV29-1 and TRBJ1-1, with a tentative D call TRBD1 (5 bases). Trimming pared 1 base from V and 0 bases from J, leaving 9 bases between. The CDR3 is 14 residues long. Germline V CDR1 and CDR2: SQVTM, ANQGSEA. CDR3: CSVEAGAVNTEAFF. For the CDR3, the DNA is TGCAGCGTTGAAGCCGGGGCCGTGAACACTGAAGCTTTCTTT.

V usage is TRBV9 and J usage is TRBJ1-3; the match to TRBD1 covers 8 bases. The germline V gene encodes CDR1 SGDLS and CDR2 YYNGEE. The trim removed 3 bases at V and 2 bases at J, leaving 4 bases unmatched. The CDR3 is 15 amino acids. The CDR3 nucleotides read TGTGCCAGCAGCGACACAGGGGGAACTGGAAACACCATATATTTT. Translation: CASSDTGGTGNTIYF. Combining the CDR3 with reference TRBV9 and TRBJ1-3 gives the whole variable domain DSGVTQTPKHLITATGQRVTLRCSPRSGDLSVYWYQQSLDQGLQFLIQYYNGEERAKGNILERFSAQQFPDLHSELNLSSLELGDSALYFCASSDTGGTGNTIYFGEGSWLTVV.

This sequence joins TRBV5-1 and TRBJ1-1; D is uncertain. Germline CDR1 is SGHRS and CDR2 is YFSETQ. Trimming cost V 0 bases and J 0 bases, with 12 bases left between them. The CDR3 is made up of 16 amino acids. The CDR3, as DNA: TGCGCCAGCAGCTTGGCGGGCAGGATCATGAACACTGAAGCTTTCTTT. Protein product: CASSLAGRIMNTEAFF.

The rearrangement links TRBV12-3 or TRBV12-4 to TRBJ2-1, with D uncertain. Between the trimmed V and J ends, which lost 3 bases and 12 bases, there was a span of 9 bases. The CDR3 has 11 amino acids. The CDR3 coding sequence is TGTGCCAGCAGTTTGAAGGGTGGGCAGTTCTTC. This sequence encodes CASSLKGGQFF.

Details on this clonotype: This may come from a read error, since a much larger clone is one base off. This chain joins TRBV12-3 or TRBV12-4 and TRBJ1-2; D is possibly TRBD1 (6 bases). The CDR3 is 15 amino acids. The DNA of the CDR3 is TGTACCAGCAGCCCTGGACAGCGCCATAACTATGGCTACACCTTC. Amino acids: CTSSPGQRHNYGYTF.

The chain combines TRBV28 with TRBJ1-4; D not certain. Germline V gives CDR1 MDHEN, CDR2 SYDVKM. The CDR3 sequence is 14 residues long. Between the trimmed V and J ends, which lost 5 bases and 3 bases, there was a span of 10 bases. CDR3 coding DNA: TGTGCCAGCAGTATCCGGGCCGCTAATGAAAAACTGTTTTTT. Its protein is CASSIRAANEKLFF.

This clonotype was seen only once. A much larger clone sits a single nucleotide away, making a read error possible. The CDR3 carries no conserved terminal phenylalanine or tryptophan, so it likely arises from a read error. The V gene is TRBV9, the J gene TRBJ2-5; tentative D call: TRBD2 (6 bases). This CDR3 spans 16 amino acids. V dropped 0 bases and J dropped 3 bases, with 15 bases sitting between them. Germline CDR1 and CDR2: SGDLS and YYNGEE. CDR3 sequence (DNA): TGTGCCAGCAGCGTAGCCCCTGGGGGACTTAAAGAGACCCAGTACCTC. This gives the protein CASSVAPGGLKETQYL.

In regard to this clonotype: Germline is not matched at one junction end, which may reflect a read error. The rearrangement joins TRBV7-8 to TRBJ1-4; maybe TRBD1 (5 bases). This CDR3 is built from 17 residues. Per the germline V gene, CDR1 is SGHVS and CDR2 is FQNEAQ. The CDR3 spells CASSLRENTGPDEKRFF. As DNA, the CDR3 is TGTGCCAGCAGCTTAAGGGAAAATACGGGACCCGATGAAAAACGGTTTTTT.

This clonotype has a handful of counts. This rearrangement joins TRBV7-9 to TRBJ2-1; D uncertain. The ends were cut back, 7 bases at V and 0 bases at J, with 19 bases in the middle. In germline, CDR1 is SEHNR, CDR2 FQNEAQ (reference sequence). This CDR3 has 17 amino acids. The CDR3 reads CASIPPARKNSYNEQFF. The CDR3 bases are TGTGCCAGCATCCCCCCAGCCAGGAAAAACTCCTACAATGAGCAGTTCTTC.

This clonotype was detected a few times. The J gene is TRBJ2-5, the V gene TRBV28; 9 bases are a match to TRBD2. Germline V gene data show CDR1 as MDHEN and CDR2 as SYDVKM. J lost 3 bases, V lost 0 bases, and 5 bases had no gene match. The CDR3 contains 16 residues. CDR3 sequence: CASSLWGGGAEETQYF. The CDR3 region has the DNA TGTGCCAGCAGTTTATGGGGCGGGGGGGCCGAAGAGACCCAGTACTTC.

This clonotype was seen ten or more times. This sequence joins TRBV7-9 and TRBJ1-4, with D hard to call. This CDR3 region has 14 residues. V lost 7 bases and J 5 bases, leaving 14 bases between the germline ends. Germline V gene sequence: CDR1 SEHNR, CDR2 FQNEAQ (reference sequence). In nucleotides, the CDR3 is TGTGCCAGCACCCGGGCTGAGGAGAATGAAAAACTGTTTTTT. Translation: CASTRAEENEKLFF.

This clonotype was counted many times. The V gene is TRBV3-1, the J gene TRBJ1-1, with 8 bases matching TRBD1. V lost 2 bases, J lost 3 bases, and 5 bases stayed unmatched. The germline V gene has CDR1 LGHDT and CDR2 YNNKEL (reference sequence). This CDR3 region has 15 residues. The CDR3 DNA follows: TGTGCCAGCAGCCAATCGGCACAGGGGGACACTGAAGCTTTCTTT. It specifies CASSQSAQGDTEAFF.

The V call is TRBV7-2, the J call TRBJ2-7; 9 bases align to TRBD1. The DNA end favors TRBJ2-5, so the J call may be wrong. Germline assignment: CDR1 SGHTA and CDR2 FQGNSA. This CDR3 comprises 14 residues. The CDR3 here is CASSSGTGIKTQYF. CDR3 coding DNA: TGTGCCAGCAGCTCGGGGACAGGGATAAAGACCCAGTACTTC.

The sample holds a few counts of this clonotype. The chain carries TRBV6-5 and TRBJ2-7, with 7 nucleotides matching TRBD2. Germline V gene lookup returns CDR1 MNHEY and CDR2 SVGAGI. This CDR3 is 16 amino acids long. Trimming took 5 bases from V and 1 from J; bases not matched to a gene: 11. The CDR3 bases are TGTGCCAGCAGTCCCCTTTTGAGCGGGGTGTCCTACGAGCAGTACTTC. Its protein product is CASSPLLSGVSYEQYF.

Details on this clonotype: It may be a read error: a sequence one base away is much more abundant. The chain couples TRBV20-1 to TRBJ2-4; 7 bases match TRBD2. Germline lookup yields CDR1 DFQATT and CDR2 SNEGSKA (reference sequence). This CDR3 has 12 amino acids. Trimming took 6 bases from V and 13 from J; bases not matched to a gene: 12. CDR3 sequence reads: CSALGDYNEQYF. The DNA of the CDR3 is TGCAGTGCGTTGGGGGACTACAATGAGCAGTACTTC.

In DNA, the CDR3 is TGTGCCAGCAGTTACGGGGCCGGGACCTACAATGAGCAGTTCTTC. Its protein product is CASSYGAGTYNEQFF. The chain uses TRBV6-2 or TRBV6-3 and TRBJ2-1, with D perhaps given as TRBD1 or TRBD2 (5 bases each). Germline CDR1 MNHEY, CDR2 SVGEGT. The ends were cut back, 2 bases at V and 2 bases at J, with 10 bases in the middle. The CDR3 length is 15 residues.

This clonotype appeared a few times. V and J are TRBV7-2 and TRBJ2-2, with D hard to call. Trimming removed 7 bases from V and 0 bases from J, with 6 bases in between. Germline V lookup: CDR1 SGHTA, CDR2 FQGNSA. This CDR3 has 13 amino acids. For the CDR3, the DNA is TGTGCCAGCAACCGACCGAACACCGGGGAGCTGTTTTTT. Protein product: CASNRPNTGELFF.

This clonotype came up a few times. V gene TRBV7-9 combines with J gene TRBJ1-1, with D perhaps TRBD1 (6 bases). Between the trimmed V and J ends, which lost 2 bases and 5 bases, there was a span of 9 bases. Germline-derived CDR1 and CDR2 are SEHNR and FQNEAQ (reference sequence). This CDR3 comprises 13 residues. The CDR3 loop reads CASSLSQGTEAFF. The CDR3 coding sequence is TGTGCCAGCAGCTTAAGTCAGGGGACTGAAGCTTTCTTT.

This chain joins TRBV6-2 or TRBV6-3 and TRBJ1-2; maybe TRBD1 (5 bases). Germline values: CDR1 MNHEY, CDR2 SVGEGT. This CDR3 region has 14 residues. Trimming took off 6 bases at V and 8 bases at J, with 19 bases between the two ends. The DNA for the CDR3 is TGTGCCAGCAGCCGAGCAGGGATAGGAGGAGGCTACACCTTC. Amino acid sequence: CASSRAGIGGGYTF.

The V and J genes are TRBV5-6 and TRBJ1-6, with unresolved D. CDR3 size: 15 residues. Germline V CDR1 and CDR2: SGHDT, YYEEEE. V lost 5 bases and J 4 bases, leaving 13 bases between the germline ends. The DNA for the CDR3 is TGTGCCAGCAGTCCTGATTTCGGGTATAATTCACCCCTCCACTTT. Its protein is CASSPDFGYNSPLHF.

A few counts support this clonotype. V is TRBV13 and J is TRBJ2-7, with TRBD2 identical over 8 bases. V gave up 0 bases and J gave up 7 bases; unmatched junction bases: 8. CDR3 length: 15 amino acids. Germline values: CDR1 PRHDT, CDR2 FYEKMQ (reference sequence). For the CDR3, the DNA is TGTGCCAGCAGCTTAGGGGCGGGGGGACGTCGGGAGCAGTACTTC. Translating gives CASSLGAGGRREQYF.